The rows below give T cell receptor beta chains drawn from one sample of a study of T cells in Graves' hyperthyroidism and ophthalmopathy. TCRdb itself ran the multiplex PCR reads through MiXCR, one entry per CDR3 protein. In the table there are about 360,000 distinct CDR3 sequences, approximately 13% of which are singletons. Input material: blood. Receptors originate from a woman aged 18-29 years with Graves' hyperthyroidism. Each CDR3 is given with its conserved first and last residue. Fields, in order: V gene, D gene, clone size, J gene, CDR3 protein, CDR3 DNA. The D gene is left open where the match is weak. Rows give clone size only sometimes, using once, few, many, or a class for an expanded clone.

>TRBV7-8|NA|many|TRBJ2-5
CASSLALFGGETQYF
TGTGCCAGCAGCTTAGCGCTTTTTGGTGGGGAGACCCAGTACTTC
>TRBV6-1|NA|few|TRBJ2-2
CASSEPVVVAVTGELFF
TGTGCCAGCAGTGAACCGGTTGTTGTGGCTGTCACCGGGGAGCTGTTTTTT
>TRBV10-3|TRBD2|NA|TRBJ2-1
CAISVSASGNNEQFF
TGTGCCATCAGTGTTTCGGCTAGCGGGAACAATGAGCAGTTCTTC
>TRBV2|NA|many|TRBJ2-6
CASSDNSRFLSGANVLTF
TGTGCCAGCAGTGACAACAGCCGATTTCTCTCTGGGGCCAACGTCCTGACTTTC
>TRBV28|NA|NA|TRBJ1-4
CASSHYRTGGEKLFF
TGTGCCAGCAGCCATTATCGGACGGGGGGCGAAAAACTGTTTTTT
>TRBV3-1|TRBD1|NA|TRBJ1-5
CASSLGGQGAYPQHF
TGTGCCAGCAGCCTCGGGGGACAGGGGGCATATCCCCAGCATTTT
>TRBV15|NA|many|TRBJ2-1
CATSRSGYSYNEQFF
TGTGCCACCAGCCGGAGCGGGTACTCCTACAATGAGCAGTTCTTC
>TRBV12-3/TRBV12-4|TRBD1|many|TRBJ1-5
CASSLDRDDQPQHF
TGTGCCAGCAGTTTGGACAGGGACGATCAGCCCCAGCATTTT
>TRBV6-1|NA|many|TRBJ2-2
CASSLLQPPGELFF
TGTGCCAGCAGTTTATTACAGCCTCCCGGGGAGCTGTTTTTT
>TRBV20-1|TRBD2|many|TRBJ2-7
CSARGAGLAGKQYF
TGCAGTGCTAGAGGGGCGGGACTAGCGGGAAAGCAGTACTTC
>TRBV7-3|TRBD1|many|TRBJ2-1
CASSSGTGRYNEQFF
TGTGCCAGCAGCTCTGGGACAGGCCGCTACAATGAGCAGTTCTTC
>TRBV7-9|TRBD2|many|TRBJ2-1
CASSLGTLTSGSRNEQFF
TGTGCCAGCAGCTTAGGAACCTTGACTAGCGGGAGTCGCAATGAGCAGTTCTTC
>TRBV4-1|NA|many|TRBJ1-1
CASSPQGDTEAFF
TGCGCCAGCAGCCCTCAGGGAGACACTGAAGCTTTCTTT
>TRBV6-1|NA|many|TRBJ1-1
CASSFLTRGTEAFF
TGTGCCAGCAGTTTTCTTACGAGGGGCACTGAAGCTTTCTTT